This T cell receptor beta chain comes out of a study of blood T cell repertoires in COVID-19. Study-wide context: Samples representing acute and convalescent COVID-19 were sourced from the United States, Italy and Spain.

This clone was counted between two and nine times. Measured with immunoSEQ multiplex PCR; TCRdb has only the in-frame clones, and not every one. Here the sample spans around 160,000 clones, around nine tenths being singletons. V dropped 6 bases and J dropped 6 bases, with 15 bases sitting between them. This CDR3 is 14 amino acids long. CDR1 is MNHEY, CDR2 SMNVEV, per germline (reference sequence). This receptor was taken from a human donor in a cohort sampled during active COVID-19. The J gene is TRBJ1-5, the V gene TRBV27; D is perhaps TRBD1 (5 bases). The sample was peripheral blood. CDR3 residues: CASRGPGVSQPQHF. In DNA, the CDR3 is TGTGCCAGCAGGGGGCCGGGGGTAAGTCAGCCCCAGCATTTT.